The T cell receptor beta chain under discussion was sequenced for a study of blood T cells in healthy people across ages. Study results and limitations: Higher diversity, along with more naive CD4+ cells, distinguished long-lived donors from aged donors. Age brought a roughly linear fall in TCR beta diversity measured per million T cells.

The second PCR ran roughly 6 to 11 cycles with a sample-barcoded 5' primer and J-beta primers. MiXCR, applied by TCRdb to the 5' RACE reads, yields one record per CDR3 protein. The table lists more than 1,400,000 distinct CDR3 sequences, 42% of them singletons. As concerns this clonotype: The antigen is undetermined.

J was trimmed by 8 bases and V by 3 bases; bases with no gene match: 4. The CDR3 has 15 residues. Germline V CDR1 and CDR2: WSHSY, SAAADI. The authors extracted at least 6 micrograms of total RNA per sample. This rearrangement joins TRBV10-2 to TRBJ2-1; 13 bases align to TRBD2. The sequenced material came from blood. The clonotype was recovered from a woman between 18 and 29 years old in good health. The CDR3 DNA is TGCGCCAGCAGTGAACTAGCGGGGGGGCCCCATGAGCAGTTCTTC. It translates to CASSELAGGPHEQFF.